This T cell receptor beta chain was obtained from a study of CD8 T cells in ankylosing spondylitis. Regarding the study as a whole: There were earlier reports of some motif variants in reactive arthritis synovial fluid and blood. Seemingly distinctive of ankylosing spondylitis blood was a TCR beta motif formed by eight highly homologous variants.

Germline CDR1 ENHRY, CDR2 SYGVKD. This CDR3 comprises 12 residues. Trimming shortened V by 3 bases and J by 6 bases, and 6 bases separated the two germline ends. TCRdb fed the 5' RACE reads into MiXCR, producing one record per CDR3 protein. The data contain over 600,000 distinct CDR3 sequences, over 15% of them seen just once; the ten biggest clones take up under 20%. This clonotype was seen at least ten times. What it recognizes is unknown. The source material was blood, either unsorted or a sorted T cell fraction (not recorded which). The rearrangement links TRBV10-3 to TRBJ2-4, with no clear D. The sequence came from a male donor with ankylosing spondylitis. The CDR3 loop reads CAISDSGNIQYF. In DNA form, the CDR3 reads TGTGCCATCAGTGACTCAGGAAACATTCAGTACTTC.